These 5 T cell receptor beta chains share one sample of origin, sequenced in a study of blood T cell repertoires in COVID-19. Using immunoSEQ multiplex PCR, the repertoire was profiled, and TCRdb retains in-frame clones only, with some absent. The profile shows around 260,000 clones, over 75% of them singletons. The sequenced sample consisted of peripheral blood. These receptors were collected from a human donor in a cohort sampled during active COVID-19.

This clone has a single count. J is TRBJ2-1 and V is TRBV4-1, with TRBD1 as a possible D gene (6 bases). Germline V gives CDR1 MGHRA, CDR2 YSYEKL. CDR3 size: 13 residues. V shed 0 bases and J shed 14 bases, with 14 bases lying between them. The CDR3 coding sequence is TGCGCCAGCAGCCAAGATTCCGGGACAAGAAAGTTCTTC. This sequence encodes CASSQDSGTRKFF.

The V and J genes are TRBV5-8 and TRBJ2-3; D not resolved. Trimming took off 4 bases at V and 0 bases at J, with 12 bases between the two ends. Germline CDR1 and CDR2: SGHTS and YDEGEE. The CDR3 has 15 amino acids. The CDR3 sequence: CASSRARFSTDTQYF. The CDR3 DNA sequence: TGTGCCAGCAGCCGCGCGCGATTTAGCACAGATACGCAGTATTTT.

This clone appeared a few times. V gene TRBV5-5 combines with J gene TRBJ1-1; 7 nucleotides line up with TRBD1. Germline V gene sequence: CDR1 SGHKS, CDR2 YYEKEE (reference sequence). Trimming removed 0 bases from V and 6 bases from J; junction bases left unmatched: 8. The CDR3 is made up of 15 amino acids. CDR3 bases: TGTGCCAGCAGCTTGGGTGTCGGGACAGCTGCTGAAGCTTTCTTT. Amino acid sequence: CASSLGVGTAAEAFF.

This chain uses TRBV5-1 with TRBJ2-2; 9 bases are a match to TRBD2. There are 15 residues in the CDR3. Germline V lookup: CDR1 SGHRS, CDR2 YFSETQ. Germline trimming cut 7 bases from V and 7 bases from J; bases unmatched to any gene: 11. CDR3 nucleotide sequence: TGCGCCAGCGGTGTTAAGCGGGAGGAGCTCGGGGAGCTGTTTTTT. This gives the protein CASGVKREELGELFF.

The V and J genes are TRBV3-1 (or the pseudogene TRBV3-2) and TRBJ2-2; TRBD2 is a possible D gene (5 bases). The ends were cut back, 2 bases at V and 5 bases at J, with 6 bases in the middle. There are 13 residues in the CDR3. Germline CDR1 is LGHDT and CDR2 is YNNKEL (reference sequence). CDR3 in amino acids: CASSQRGTGELFF. The CDR3 region has the DNA TGTGCCAGCAGCCAACGGGGAACCGGGGAGCTGTTTTTT.